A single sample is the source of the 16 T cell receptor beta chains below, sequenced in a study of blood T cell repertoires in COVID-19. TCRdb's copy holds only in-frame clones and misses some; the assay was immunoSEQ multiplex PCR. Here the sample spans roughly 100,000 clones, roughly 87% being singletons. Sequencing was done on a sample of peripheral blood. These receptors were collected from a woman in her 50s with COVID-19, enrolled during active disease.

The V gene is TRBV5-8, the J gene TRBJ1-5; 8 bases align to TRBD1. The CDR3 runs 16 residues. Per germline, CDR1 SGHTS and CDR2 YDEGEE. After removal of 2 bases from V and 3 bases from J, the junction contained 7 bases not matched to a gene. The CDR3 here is CASSFRQGWTNQPQHF. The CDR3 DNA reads TGTGCCAGCAGCTTCCGACAGGGGTGGACCAATCAGCCCCAGCATTTT.

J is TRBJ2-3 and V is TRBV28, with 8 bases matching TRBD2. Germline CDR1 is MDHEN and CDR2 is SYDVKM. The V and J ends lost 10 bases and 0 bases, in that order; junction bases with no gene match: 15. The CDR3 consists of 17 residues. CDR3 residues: CATGPSGGTLSTDTQYF. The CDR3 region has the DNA TGTGCCACCGGCCCCAGCGGGGGTACTTTAAGCACAGATACGCAGTATTTT. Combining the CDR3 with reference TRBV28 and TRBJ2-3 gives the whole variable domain DVKVTQSSRYLVKRTGEKVFLECVQDMDHENMFWYRQDPGLGLRLIYFSYDVKMKEKGDIPEGYSVSREKKERFSLILESASTNQTSMYLCATGPSGGTLSTDTQYFGPGTRLTVL.

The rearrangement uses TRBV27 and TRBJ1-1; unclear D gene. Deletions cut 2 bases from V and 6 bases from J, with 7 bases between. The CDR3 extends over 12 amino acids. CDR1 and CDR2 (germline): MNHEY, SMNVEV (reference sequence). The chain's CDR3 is CASSLGGAEAFF. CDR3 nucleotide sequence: TGTGCCAGCAGTTTAGGAGGCGCTGAAGCTTTCTTT.

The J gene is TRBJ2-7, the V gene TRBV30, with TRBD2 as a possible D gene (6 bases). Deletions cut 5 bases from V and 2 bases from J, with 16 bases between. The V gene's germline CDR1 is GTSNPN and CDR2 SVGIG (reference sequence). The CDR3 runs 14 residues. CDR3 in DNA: TGTGCCTGGGATTACGGGACTCCTGCCTACGAGCAGTACTTC. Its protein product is CAWDYGTPAYEQYF.

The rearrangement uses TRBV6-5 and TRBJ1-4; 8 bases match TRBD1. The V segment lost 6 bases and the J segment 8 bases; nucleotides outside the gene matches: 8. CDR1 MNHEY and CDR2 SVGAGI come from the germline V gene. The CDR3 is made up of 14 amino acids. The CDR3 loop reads CASRQGADREKLFF. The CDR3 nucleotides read TGTGCCAGCAGGCAGGGGGCCGATAGGGAAAAACTGTTTTTT.

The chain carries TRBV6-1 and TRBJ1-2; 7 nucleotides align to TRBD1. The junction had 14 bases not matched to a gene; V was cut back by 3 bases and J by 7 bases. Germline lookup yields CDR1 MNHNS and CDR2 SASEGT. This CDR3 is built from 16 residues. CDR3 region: CASSEMTGNIKVGYTF. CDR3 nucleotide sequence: TGTGCCAGCAGTGAGATGACAGGGAACATTAAGGTTGGCTACACCTTC.

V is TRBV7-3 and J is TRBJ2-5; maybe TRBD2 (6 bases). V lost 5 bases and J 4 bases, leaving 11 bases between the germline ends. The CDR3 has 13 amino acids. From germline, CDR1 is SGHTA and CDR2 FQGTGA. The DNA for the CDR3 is TGTGCCAGCAGCCGACTAGGAGGAGAGACCCAGTACTTC. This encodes CASSRLGGETQYF.

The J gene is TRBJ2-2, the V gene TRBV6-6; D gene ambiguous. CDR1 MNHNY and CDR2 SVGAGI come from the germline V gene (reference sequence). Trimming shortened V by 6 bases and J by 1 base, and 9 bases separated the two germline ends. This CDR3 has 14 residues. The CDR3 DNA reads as TGTGCCAGCAGCAGTATCTTGAACACCGGGGAGCTGTTTTTT. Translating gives CASSSILNTGELFF.

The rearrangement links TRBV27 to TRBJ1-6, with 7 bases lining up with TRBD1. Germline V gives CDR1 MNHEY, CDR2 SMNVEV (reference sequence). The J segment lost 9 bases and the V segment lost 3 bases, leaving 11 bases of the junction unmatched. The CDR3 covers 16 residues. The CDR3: CASSFSGSGGSSPLHF. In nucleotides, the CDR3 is TGTGCCAGCAGTTTTTCCGGATCAGGGGGGAGTTCACCCCTCCACTTT.

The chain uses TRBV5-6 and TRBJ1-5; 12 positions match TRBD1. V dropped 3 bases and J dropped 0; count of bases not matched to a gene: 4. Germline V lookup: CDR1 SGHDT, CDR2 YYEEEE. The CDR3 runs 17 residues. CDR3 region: CASSYGTGGNSNQPQHF. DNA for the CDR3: TGTGCCAGCAGCTATGGGACAGGGGGCAATAGCAATCAGCCCCAGCATTTT.

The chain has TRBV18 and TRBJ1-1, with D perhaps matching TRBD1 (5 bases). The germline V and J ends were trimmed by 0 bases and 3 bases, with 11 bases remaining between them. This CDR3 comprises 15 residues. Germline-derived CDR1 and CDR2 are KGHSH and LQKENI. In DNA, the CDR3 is TGTGCCAGCTCACCACCCTCCGGAGGGGACACTGAAGCTTTCTTT. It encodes CASSPPSGGDTEAFF.

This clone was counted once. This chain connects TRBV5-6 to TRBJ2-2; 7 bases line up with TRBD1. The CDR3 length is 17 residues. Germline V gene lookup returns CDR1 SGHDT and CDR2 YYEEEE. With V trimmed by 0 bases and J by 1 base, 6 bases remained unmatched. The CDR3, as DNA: TGTGCCAGCAGCTTGGAGGGGCCAGGGGGGAACACCGGGGAGCTGTTTTTT. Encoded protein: CASSLEGPGGNTGELFF. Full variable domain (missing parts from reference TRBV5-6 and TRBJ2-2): DAGVTQSPTHLIKTRGQQVTLRCSPKSGHDTVSWYQQALGQGPQFIFQYYEEEERQRGNFPDRFSGHQFPNYSSELNVNALLLGDSALYLCASSLEGPGGNTGELFFGEGSRLTVL.

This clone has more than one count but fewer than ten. CDR3 in DNA: TGTGCCAGCAGCTTGGACAGATTGACCTACGAGCAGTACTTC. Encoded protein: CASSLDRLTYEQYF. The chain combines TRBV5-4 with TRBJ2-7; no definite D call. This CDR3 contains 14 residues. The V end was cut by 0 bases, the J end by 2 bases, with 9 bases between. CDR1 and CDR2 (germline): SGHNT, YYREEE (reference sequence).

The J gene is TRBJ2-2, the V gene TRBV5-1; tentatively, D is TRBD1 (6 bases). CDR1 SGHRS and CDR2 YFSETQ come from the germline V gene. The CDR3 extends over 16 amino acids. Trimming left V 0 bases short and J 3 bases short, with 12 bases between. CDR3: CASSLASGTHTGELFF. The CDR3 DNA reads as TGCGCCAGCAGCTTGGCCTCCGGGACACACACCGGGGAGCTGTTTTTT.

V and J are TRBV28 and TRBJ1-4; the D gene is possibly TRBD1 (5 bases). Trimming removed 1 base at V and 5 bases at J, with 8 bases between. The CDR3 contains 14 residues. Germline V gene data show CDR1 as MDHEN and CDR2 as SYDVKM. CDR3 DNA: TGTGCCAGCAGTTTATCGACAGAGAATGAAAAACTGTTTTTT. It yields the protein CASSLSTENEKLFF. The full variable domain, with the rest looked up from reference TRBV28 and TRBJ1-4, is DVKVTQSSRYLVKRTGEKVFLECVQDMDHENMFWYRQDPGLGLRLIYFSYDVKMKEKGDIPEGYSVSREKKERFSLILESASTNQTSMYLCASSLSTENEKLFFGSGTQLSVL.

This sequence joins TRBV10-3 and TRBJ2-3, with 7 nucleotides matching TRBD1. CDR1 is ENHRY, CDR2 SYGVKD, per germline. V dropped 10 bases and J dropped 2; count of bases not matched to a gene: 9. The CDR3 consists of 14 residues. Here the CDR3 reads CATTGQENTDTQYF. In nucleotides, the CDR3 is TGTGCCACTACAGGACAGGAGAACACAGATACGCAGTATTTT.